The subject of this entry is one TCR beta chain. Its specificity is unknown. Reverse transcription of roughly 0.5 to 1 ug RNA was carried out with random hexamers. In TCRdb, the immunoSEQ multiplex PCR reads were re-called with MiXCR into one record per CDR3 protein. The sample lists approximately 140,000 distinct CDR3 sequences; around 94% were seen once. The data were obtained in a study of CD8 T cells in Susac syndrome. Study outcomes and limitations: Regarding the TCR sequencing and HLA analysis, the study admitted that a relatively small number of individuals were involved.

The CDR3 has 14 residues. Germline CDR1 and CDR2: MDHEN and SYDVKM. The V end was cut by 7 bases, the J end by 3 bases, with 16 bases between. The clonotype was recovered from a human donor in good health. Material for sequencing was CD8+ T cells from PBMCs. The chain has TRBV28 and TRBJ2-7, with D perhaps TRBD1 or TRBD2 (6 bases each). Here the CDR3 DNA reads TGTGCCAGCACCCTTGGGGGGACACACTACGAGCAGTACTTC. It yields the protein CASTLGGTHYEQYF.